This T cell receptor beta chain originates from a study of OX40 agonist ivuxolimab in advanced cancers. Study overall: Among those treated, three patients had partial responses, one with hepatocellular carcinoma and two with cutaneous melanoma.

The data were produced by immunoSEQ multiplex PCR, yet TCRdb's version contains in-frame clones alone and is incomplete. The sample records more than 85,000 clones, about 91% being singletons. A single count supports this clone. The J segment lost 5 bases and the V segment lost 5 bases, leaving 6 bases of the junction unmatched. The CDR3 consists of 14 residues. CDR1 SGHTA and CDR2 FQGNSA come from the germline V gene. The rearrangement uses TRBV7-2 and TRBJ1-5; TRBD1 matches 7 bases. The sequence derives from an adult with an advanced solid tumor such as melanoma, head and neck, liver or kidney cancer. Sequencing used CD4+ or CD8+ T cells sorted from blood, obtained in a trial of the OX40 agonist ivuxolimab. The DNA for the CDR3 is TGTGCCAGCAGCCGAACAGGGGTGGATCAGCCCCAGCATTTT. Translation: CASSRTGVDQPQHF.